What follows describes a single T cell receptor beta chain. Using immunoSEQ multiplex PCR, the repertoire was profiled, and TCRdb retains in-frame clones only, with some absent. The sample includes about 310,000 clones, roughly 91% seen only once; the top ten take almost 9.5%. V gave up 4 bases and J gave up 1 base, with 11 bases separating them. This CDR3 is 14 amino acids long. Germline loops: CDR1 SGHTS, CDR2 YDEGEE. The data originate from a study of blood T cell repertoires in COVID-19. V usage is TRBV5-8 and J usage is TRBJ1-1; D gene uncertain. This receptor was obtained from a woman in her 30s who had recovered from COVID-19. The sample taken for sequencing was PBMCs or T cells enriched from blood (not recorded which). CDR3 residues: CASSTWAQNTEAFF. The CDR3 coding sequence is TGTGCCAGCAGCACCTGGGCCCAGAACACTGAAGCTTTCTTT.